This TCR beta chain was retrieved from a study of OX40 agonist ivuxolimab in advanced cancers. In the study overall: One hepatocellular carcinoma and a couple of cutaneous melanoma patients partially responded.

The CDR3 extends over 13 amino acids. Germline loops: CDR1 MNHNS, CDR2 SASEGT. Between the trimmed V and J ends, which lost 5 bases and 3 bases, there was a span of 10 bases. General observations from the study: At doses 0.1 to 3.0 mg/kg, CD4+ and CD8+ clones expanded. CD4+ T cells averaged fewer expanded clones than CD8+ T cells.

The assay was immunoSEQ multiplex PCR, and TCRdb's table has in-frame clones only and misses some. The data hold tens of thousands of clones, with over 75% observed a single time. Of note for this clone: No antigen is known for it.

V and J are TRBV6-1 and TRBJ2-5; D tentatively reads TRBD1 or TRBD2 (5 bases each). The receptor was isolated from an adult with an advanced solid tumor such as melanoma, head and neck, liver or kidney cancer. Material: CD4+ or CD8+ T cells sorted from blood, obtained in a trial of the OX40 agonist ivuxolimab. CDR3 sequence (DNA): TGTGCCAGCAGTAGGTGGGGGAAAGAGACCCAGTACTTC. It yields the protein CASSRWGKETQYF.